The 28 T cell receptor beta chains below come from one sample, sequenced in a study of T cell clonality in common variable immunodeficiency (dated by TCRdb to between 2014 and 2017). Library method: the immunoSEQ multiplex PCR assay. The clones in this table, taken by TCRdb from immuneACCESS, are in-frame only. Not every clone is retained; where verified, under half of the shortfall comes from an unresolved V gene, and the cause of the rest is unknown. With some 60,000 clones recorded, this sample contains no clone counted only once. The ten most abundant clones make up about 1.5% of the sample. The material sequenced was peripheral blood mononuclear cells. These receptors all stem from a person aged 18-70 years in good health.

This clone was seen repeatedly, ten times or more. Read sequence stops 3 residues before the CDR3 end, and the germline J gene provides the missing end. The rearrangement uses TRBV11-3 and TRBJ1-1, with 7 bases identical to TRBD1. The CDR3 spans 15 residues. The V segment lost 0 bases and the J segment 4 bases; nucleotides outside the gene matches: 5. CDR1 SGHNT and CDR2 YENEEA come from the germline V gene. The CDR3 DNA, read in part, is TGTGCCAGCAGCTTAGAGACAGGGATGGGCACTGAA. It specifies CASSLETGMGTE. The CDR3, in full, reads CASSLETGMGTEAFF.

This clone has a count of ten or more. The observed sequence ends 3 residues before the CDR3 terminus, with the missing tail filled in from the germline J gene. V usage is TRBV28 and J usage is TRBJ2-5; 8 nucleotides agree with TRBD2. The CDR3 length is 16 residues. Looked up from germline, CDR1 is MDHEN and CDR2 is SYDVKM. With V trimmed by 5 bases and J by 6 bases, 14 bases remained unmatched. Incomplete CDR3 DNA: TGTGCCAGCAGTCTACTAGCGGCGGTCCGGGTGAAGACC. Translated, it gives CASSLLAAVRVKT. The full CDR3 protein reads CASSLLAAVRVKTQYF.

This clone has at least ten counts. The CDR3 end is not reached by the read, which stops 3 residues before it; the germline J gene fills it in. The chain has TRBV14 and TRBJ2-1; D is uncertain. Per germline, CDR1 SGHDN and CDR2 FVKESK. This CDR3 has 14 amino acids. The V end was cut by 3 bases, the J end by 0 bases, with 6 bases between. The CDR3 bases that were read are TGTGCCAGCAGCCATTACAGCTCCTACAATGAG. Its translation: CASSHYSSYNE. The whole CDR3 region reads CASSHYSSYNEQFF.

This clone occurred many times. The read finishes 3 residues shy of the CDR3 end, and the germline J gene is used to complete it. This chain joins TRBV14 and TRBJ1-4, with D tentatively TRBD1 (6 bases). This CDR3 is 16 amino acids long. V was pared by 3 bases and J by 0 bases, with 11 bases between. The germline CDR1 and CDR2 sequences are SGHDN and FVKESK. This chain's CDR3 is CASSHGGPATNEKLFF. The CDR3 bases that were read are TGTGCCAGCAGCCATGGGGGCCCTGCAACTAATGAAAAA.

This clone showed up many times. The CDR3 end falls 3 residues outside the read, so it is completed with the germline J gene. The V gene is TRBV20-1, the J gene TRBJ2-3; 8 bases align to TRBD2. Germline CDR1 DFQATT, CDR2 SNEGSKA (reference sequence). V shed 6 bases, J shed 4 bases, and the junction held 12 bases outside the gene matches. The CDR3 consists of 15 residues. The sequenced CDR3 bases are TGCAGTGCAGACGTAAGCGGGAGTGGCGCAGATACG. This codes for CSADVSGSGADT. In full, the CDR3 is CSADVSGSGADTQYF.

This clone appeared many times. The read gets to within 3 residues of the CDR3 end, and the germline J gene fills in the rest. The genes are TRBV20-1 and TRBJ2-3; 12 positions agree with TRBD2. V was clipped by 6 bases and J by 8 bases; unmatched bases: 15. Looked up from germline, CDR1 is DFQATT and CDR2 is SNEGSKA (reference sequence). The CDR3 totals 16 residues. The CDR3 here is CSAPSSWTSGTFTQYF. The DNA read from the CDR3 is TGCAGTGCCCCTTCATCCTGGACTAGCGGGACCTTTACG.

This clone was counted ten times or more. The CDR3 end falls 3 residues outside the read, so it is completed with the germline J gene. The chain couples TRBV28 to TRBJ2-3; tentative D call: TRBD1 (5 bases). Per the germline V gene, CDR1 is MDHEN and CDR2 is SYDVKM. The CDR3 has 14 amino acids. With 6 bases removed from V and 0 bases from J, the gap between germline ends came to 10 bases. CDR3 sequence: CASSPDSSTDTQYF. The part of the CDR3 DNA that was read is TGTGCCAGCAGCCCAGACAGTAGCACAGATACG.

This clone showed up many times. The read halts 3 residues ahead of the CDR3 end, with the missing end drawn from the germline J gene. The rearrangement uses TRBV5-6 and TRBJ2-7; 8 bases match TRBD1. CDR1 and CDR2 from the germline V gene are SGHDT and YYEEEE. This CDR3 comprises 14 residues. V shed 5 bases, J shed 1 base, and the junction held 5 bases outside the gene matches. CDR3 in amino acids: CASSTQGVSYEQYF. The part of the CDR3 DNA that was read is TGTGCCAGCAGTACACAGGGGGTTTCCTACGAG.

This clone was found many times. The DNA ends 3 residues before the CDR3 does, and the rest of the CDR3 is filled in from the germline J gene. The gene calls are TRBV7-3 and TRBJ1-4; the D is unclear. V lost 5 bases and J 0 bases, leaving 13 bases between the germline ends. CDR3 length: 16 residues. The germline V gene has CDR1 SGHTA and CDR2 FQGTGA. This CDR3 is CASSPKGKSTNEKLFF. CDR3 bases read: TGTGCCAGCAGCCCCAAAGGCAAGTCAACTAATGAAAAA.

This clone was picked up many times. The read terminates 3 residues before the CDR3 end, so the remaining end is supplied by the germline J gene. The chain has TRBV19 and TRBJ2-5; TRBD2 might be the D (6 bases). From germline, CDR1 is LNHDA and CDR2 SQIVND (reference sequence). This CDR3 spans 16 amino acids. Trimming stripped 5 bases from V and 5 bases from J, with 21 bases between. The part of the CDR3 DNA that was read is TGTGCCAGTAGTCCCCTAGCCTGGGGGGAGAGTGAGACC. Its translation is CASSPLAWGESET. The CDR3, in full, reads CASSPLAWGESETQYF.

The CDR3 DNA, read in part, is TGCAGTGCTAGAGTGCTAGCGGGAGGTGGTCCCGAGACC. Translating gives CSARVLAGGGPET. The full CDR3 reads CSARVLAGGGPETQYF. V is TRBV20-1 and J is TRBJ2-5; 11 positions match TRBD2. The read is 3 residues too short to cover the CDR3 end, so that end is filled in from the germline J gene. The CDR3 spans 16 residues. Germline lookup yields CDR1 DFQATT and CDR2 SNEGSKA (reference sequence). The ends lost 1 base at V and 5 bases at J; junction bases unmatched: 9.

This clone was observed many times. The CDR3 goes on 3 residues after the read ends, and that part is filled in from the germline J gene. This sequence joins TRBV30 and TRBJ1-1, with TRBD1 matching over 7 bases. CDR3 length: 13 amino acids. The V segment lost 3 bases and the J segment 5 bases; nucleotides outside the gene matches: 6. Germline V gene data show CDR1 as GTSNPN and CDR2 as SVGIG (reference sequence). CDR3 region: CAWSRQGGTEAFF. Partial CDR3 DNA: TGTGCCTGGAGCCGACAGGGAGGGACTGAA.

In its sample, this clone was seen many times. Read data end 3 residues before the CDR3 end; the end is taken from the germline J gene. The chain uses TRBV5-1 and TRBJ2-1, with 14 bases aligning to TRBD2. The germline CDR1 and CDR2 sequences are SGHRS and YFSETQ. CDR3 length equals 15 residues. V shed 3 bases, J shed 9 bases, and the junction held 5 bases outside the gene matches. CDR3: CASSSGLAGEFEQFF. The DNA read from the CDR3 is TGCGCCAGCAGCTCGGGACTAGCGGGAGAATTTGAG.

Concerning this clone itself: Read data end 3 residues before the CDR3 end; the end is taken from the germline J gene. The V and J genes are TRBV5-1 and TRBJ2-1; a weak D match, TRBD1 (5 bases). V was cut by 4 bases and J by 5 bases, with 19 bases left in between. The CDR3 is made up of 16 amino acids. The V gene's germline CDR1 is SGHRS and CDR2 YFSETQ. The CDR3 DNA, read in part, is TGCGCCAGCAGCCCTGGAAGGGGCGCGTATGACAATGAG. Protein: CASSPGRGAYDNE. The complete CDR3 sequence is CASSPGRGAYDNEQFF.

This clone was picked up many times. The read comes to an end 3 residues before the CDR3 does, leaving the germline J gene to fill in the end. The rearrangement uses TRBV7-9 and TRBJ2-7, with TRBD1 matching 8 bases. There are 15 residues in the CDR3. Germline V lookup: CDR1 SEHNR, CDR2 FQNEAQ (reference sequence). V dropped 5 bases and J dropped 0; count of bases not matched to a gene: 6. The CDR3 bases that were read are TGTGCCAGCAGCCCCGGGACAGGTTTCTCCTACGAG. It encodes CASSPGTGFSYE. The whole CDR3 is CASSPGTGFSYEQYF.

This clone was seen many times. The CDR3 goes on 3 residues after the read ends, and that part is filled in from the germline J gene. The rearrangement uses TRBV29-1 and TRBJ2-5; 11 bases are a match to TRBD1. After removal of 0 bases from V and 5 bases from J, the junction contained 8 bases not matched to a gene. The CDR3 is 16 residues long. Germline CDR1 SQVTM, CDR2 ANQGSEA. The CDR3 loop reads CSVEDRGTGGRETQYF. The sequenced part of the CDR3 DNA is TGCAGCGTTGAAGATCGTGGGACAGGGGGTCGTGAGACC. The full variable domain, its missing parts supplied by reference TRBV29-1 and TRBJ2-5, is SAVISQKPSRDICQRGTSLTIQCQVDSQVTMMFWYRQQPGQSLTLIATANQGSEATYESGFVIDKFPISRPNLTFSTLTVSNMSPEDSSIYLCSVEDRGTGGRETQYFGPGTRLLVL.

This clone was counted at least ten times. The CDR3 extends 3 residues past the end of the read, so its final part is completed from the germline J gene. This specimen includes other DNA sequences encoding the same CDR3. The J gene is TRBJ2-3, the V gene TRBV19, with D tentatively TRBD2 (5 bases). Trimming shortened V by 6 bases and J by 2 bases, and 9 bases separated the two germline ends. Germline assignment: CDR1 LNHDA and CDR2 SQIVND (reference sequence). The CDR3 extends over 13 amino acids. The CDR3: CASRDFLTDTQYF. The covered CDR3 bases are TGTGCCAGTAGGGACTTCCTCACAGATACG. The entire variable domain, with the rest obtained from reference TRBV19 and TRBJ2-3, is as follows: DGGITQSPKYLFRKEGQNVTLSCEQNLNHDAMYWYRQDPGQGLRLIYYSQIVNDFQKGDIAEGYSVSREKKESFPLTVTSAQKNPTAFYLCASRDFLTDTQYFGPGTRLTVL.

As to this clone: Read coverage stops 3 residues before the CDR3 terminus; the germline J gene supplies the remainder. The chain is built from TRBV7-9 and TRBJ2-7, with D maybe TRBD1 (6 bases). Germline V gene sequence: CDR1 SEHNR, CDR2 FQNEAQ (reference sequence). This CDR3 spans 12 amino acids. V dropped 1 base and J dropped 6 bases, with 7 bases sitting between them. The covered CDR3 bases are TGTGCCAGCAGCTTAGGGGGGCTCGAG. Translated: CASSLGGLE. In full, the CDR3 is CASSLGGLEQYF.

This clone was counted many times. The read terminates 3 residues ahead of where the CDR3 ends, so the germline J gene completes it. The V gene is TRBV7-3, the J gene TRBJ1-1; possible D gene TRBD1, 6 bases. Germline V gene sequence: CDR1 SGHTA, CDR2 FQGTGA. Trimming pared 0 bases from V and 6 bases from J, leaving 14 bases between. The CDR3 has 15 amino acids. CDR3 region: CASSLTGPQGSEAFF. The sequenced CDR3 bases are TGTGCCAGCAGCTTAACAGGGCCACAGGGCTCTGAA.

This clone was seen ten or more times. The read finishes 3 residues shy of the CDR3 end, and the germline J gene is used to complete it. The rearrangement links TRBV18 to TRBJ1-4; D remains unclear. V shed 2 bases and J shed 8 bases, with 9 bases lying between them. The germline V gene has CDR1 KGHSH and CDR2 LQKENI. The CDR3 runs to 13 residues. The covered CDR3 bases are TGTGCCAGCTCACCAGGAAGAGGGGAAAAA. This sequence encodes CASSPGRGEK. The whole CDR3 reads CASSPGRGEKLFF.

This clone was picked up many times. The read gets to within 3 residues of the CDR3 end, and the germline J gene fills in the rest. This chain uses TRBV7-2 with TRBJ2-3; D gene ambiguous. This CDR3 is built from 13 residues. Trimming took off 1 base at V and 4 bases at J, with 6 bases between the two ends. Looked up from germline, CDR1 is SGHTA and CDR2 is FQGNSA. The part of the CDR3 DNA that was read is TGTGCCAGCAGCTTAGTAGTATCAGATACG. It specifies CASSLVVSDT. The CDR3 as a whole reads CASSLVVSDTQYF.

This clone has only a few counts. The covered CDR3 bases are TGTGCCAGCAGTGAAAGCCTCTACGAC. Translated, it gives CASSESLYD. The entire CDR3 protein reads CASSESLYDYTF. The chain carries TRBV6-1 and TRBJ1-2, with D hard to call. The read ends 3 residues before the CDR3 terminus; that terminus is restored from the germline J gene. Looked up from germline, CDR1 is MNHNS and CDR2 is SASEGT. CDR3 length: 12 residues.

This clone was counted between two and nine times. The CDR3 end lies 3 residues beyond the end of the read and is filled in from the germline J gene. The chain carries TRBV2 and TRBJ2-7, with D maybe TRBD1 (6 bases). V was shortened by 1 base and J by 0 bases, with 10 bases between the two germline ends. From germline, CDR1 is SNHLY and CDR2 FYNNEI. CDR3 length equals 15 residues. This CDR3 is CASSEDRTDSYEQYF. The part of the CDR3 DNA that was read is TGTGCCAGCAGTGAAGACCGGACAGACTCCTACGAG.

The sample holds many counts of this clone. The read ends 3 residues early relative to the CDR3; the germline J gene fills the gap. V usage is TRBV6-1 and J usage is TRBJ2-7; perhaps TRBD1 as D (7 bases). Deletions cut 3 bases from V and 1 base from J, with 16 bases between. The germline V gene has CDR1 MNHNS and CDR2 SASEGT. This CDR3 contains 16 residues. The sequenced CDR3 bases are TGTGCCAGCAGTGATCGCGGGACAGCGTATTCCTACGAG. It encodes CASSDRGTAYSYE. Given in full, the CDR3 is CASSDRGTAYSYEQYF.

The sample holds many counts of this clone. Read coverage stops 3 residues before the CDR3 terminus; the germline J gene supplies the remainder. V is TRBV5-1 and J is TRBJ2-3; D not resolved. Germline V gene data show CDR1 as SGHRS and CDR2 as YFSETQ. V gave up 1 base and J gave up 2 bases, with 5 bases separating them. This CDR3 has 13 residues. This chain's CDR3 is CASSLQNTDTQYF. The part of the CDR3 DNA that was read is TGCGCCAGCAGCTTGCAAAACACAGATACG.

There are many counts of this clone. Coverage ceases 3 residues before the CDR3 finishes, and the germline J gene fills in the end. J is TRBJ2-1 and V is TRBV20-1; 7 bases align to TRBD2. The ends lost 6 bases at V and 9 bases at J; junction bases unmatched: 11. The CDR3 consists of 13 residues. Germline V gene sequence: CDR1 DFQATT, CDR2 SNEGSKA (reference sequence). Incomplete CDR3 DNA: TGCAGTGCCGCCAGATTAGCGGGCATTGAG. This codes for CSAARLAGIE. In full, the CDR3 reads CSAARLAGIEQFF.

This clone occurred many times. The read finishes 3 residues shy of the CDR3 end, and the germline J gene is used to complete it. The chain recombines TRBV5-4 with TRBJ2-5; D possibly corresponds to TRBD1 (6 bases). The CDR3 sequence is 14 residues long. The germline V and J ends were trimmed by 2 bases and 0 bases, with 8 bases remaining between them. Germline V gene data show CDR1 as SGHNT and CDR2 as YYREEE (reference sequence). This CDR3 is CASSLWTDQETQYF. CDR3 DNA, as far as it was read: TGTGCCAGCAGCTTATGGACAGACCAAGAGACC. Using reference TRBV5-4 and TRBJ2-5 for the parts outside the CDR3, the full variable domain is ETGVTQSPTHLIKTRGQQVTLRCSSQSGHNTVSWYQQALGQGPQFIFQYYREEENGRGNFPPRFSGLQFPNYSSELNVNALELDDSALYLCASSLWTDQETQYFGPGTRLLVL.

This clone was observed many times. The read ends 3 residues shy of where the CDR3 ends; the end is completed using the germline J gene. The rearrangement joins TRBV6-2 or TRBV6-3 to TRBJ2-1; 8 bases are a match to TRBD2. CDR1 and CDR2 (germline): MNHEY, SVGEGT. The ends lost 2 bases at V and 9 bases at J; junction bases unmatched: 12. The CDR3 consists of 16 residues. This CDR3 reads CASSYEGLEEKVEQFF. The sequenced CDR3 bases are TGTGCCAGCAGTTACGAGGGACTAGAGGAGAAGGTTGAG.